This TCR beta chain was sequenced during a study of T-cell memory formation after mild COVID-19. One entry per CDR3 protein results from TCRdb running MiXCR on the 5' RACE reads. The sample lists around 250,000 distinct CDR3 sequences, around 17% occurring once. Overall study findings and caveats: Cross-reactive memory appears to have joined, as suggested by some responding clones showing up in pre-infection memory.

This clonotype was observed a handful of times. Antigen unknown. Trimming took off 0 bases at V and 6 bases at J, with 12 bases between the two ends. Germline assignment: CDR1 DFQATT and CDR2 SNEGSKA (reference sequence). CDR3 length: 15 amino acids. The sample consisted of PBMCs or a T cell subset sorted from them (not recorded which). This chain joins TRBV20-1 and TRBJ1-6; D not resolved. This clonotype was obtained from a young man who had mild COVID-19 (a few samples of this study predate the infection). Cell type and time point are not known. The CDR3 sequence: CSAREGGFANSPLHF. Here the CDR3 DNA reads TGCAGTGCTAGAGAGGGAGGGTTTGCTAATTCACCCCTCCACTTT.